The 27 T cell receptor beta chains below come from one sample, sequenced in a study of early T cells in non-severe SARS-CoV-2 infection. From the 5' RACE reads, TCRdb called clonotypes with MiXCR, one entry per CDR3 protein. The data show 100,000 or so distinct CDR3 sequences, around 14% seen once. The sequenced sample consisted of whole blood. Receptor source: an adult who was a healthcare worker with PCR-confirmed SARS-CoV-2 infection or an uninfected control (not recorded which).

In its sample, this clonotype was seen a few times. The rearrangement links TRBV7-9 to TRBJ2-4; TRBD1 matches 7 bases. CDR3 size: 16 residues. The germline gives CDR1 SEHNR, CDR2 FQNEAQ (reference sequence). The V gene end was trimmed by 5 bases and the J gene end by 1 base; junction bases not matched to a gene: 8. The CDR3 bases are TGTGCCAGCAGCCATACAGGGGCGGGTGCCAAAAACATTCAGTACTTC. Translated, it gives CASSHTGAGAKNIQYF.

Many counts were recorded for this clonotype. The DNA of the CDR3 is TGTGCCAGCAACCTCGGGACTGGAGGGGGTGAGCAGTTCTTC. Encoded protein: CASNLGTGGGEQFF. The chain combines TRBV27 with TRBJ2-1; D might be TRBD1 or TRBD2, each matching 6 bases. The V end lost 7 bases, the J end lost 9 bases, and 19 bases lay between the germline ends. The CDR3 totals 14 residues. Germline CDR1 is MNHEY and CDR2 is SMNVEV (reference sequence).

This clonotype was observed a few times. V and J are TRBV6-2 or TRBV6-3 and TRBJ1-1, with D tentatively TRBD1 (6 bases). The germline V and J ends were trimmed by 6 bases and 11 bases, with 22 bases remaining between them. CDR3 length equals 14 residues. Germline V lookup: CDR1 MNHEY, CDR2 SVGEGT. CDR3 DNA: TGTGCCAGCAGAAAACTTGACAGGCCCTTGGAGGCTTTCTTT. Translation: CASRKLDRPLEAFF.

This clonotype occurred a few times. The J gene is TRBJ2-3, the V gene TRBV3-1; D perhaps matches TRBD2 (6 bases). Trimming left V 4 bases short and J 2 bases short, with 16 bases between. This CDR3 region has 16 residues. Per germline, CDR1 LGHDT and CDR2 YNNKEL (reference sequence). The chain's CDR3 is CASSLSIGGLTDTQYF. In nucleotides, the CDR3 is TGTGCCAGCAGCCTCTCCATCGGAGGGCTCACAGATACGCAGTATTTT.

In its sample, this clonotype was seen a few times. The CDR3 sequence is CASSLSHRPSGEQYF. CDR3 nucleotides: TGTGCCAGCAGTTTATCTCACCGACCTTCAGGCGAGCAGTACTTC. V usage is TRBV28 and J usage is TRBJ2-7, with D hard to call. The V gene's germline CDR1 is MDHEN and CDR2 SYDVKM. V lost 1 base and J lost 6, with 16 bases in between. The CDR3 loop spans 15 amino acids.

This sequence joins TRBV28 and TRBJ2-7; 7 bases line up with TRBD1. From germline, CDR1 is MDHEN and CDR2 SYDVKM. After removal of 4 bases from V and 1 base from J, the junction contained 10 bases not matched to a gene. The CDR3 is 16 residues long. CDR3 sequence reads: CASSSLGTASSYEQYF. The CDR3 DNA sequence: TGTGCCAGCAGTTCGCTTGGGACAGCGTCGTCCTACGAGCAGTACTTC.

This chain joins TRBV7-3 and TRBJ2-2; D call uncertain. The germline CDR1 and CDR2 sequences are SGHTA and FQGTGA. This CDR3 comprises 16 residues. V was clipped by 5 bases and J by 3 bases, with 16 bases between them. CDR3 sequence reads: CASSPTGATDTGELFF. The CDR3 nucleotides read TGTGCCAGCAGCCCCACCGGCGCGACGGACACCGGGGAGCTGTTTTTT.

This clonotype turned up a few times. The chain recombines TRBV10-3 with TRBJ2-1, with 15 positions matching TRBD2. Germline V CDR1 and CDR2: ENHRY, SYGVKD. J was trimmed by 8 bases and V by 11 bases; bases with no gene match: 7. CDR3 size: 14 residues. CDR3 nucleotide sequence: TGTGCCTCTGGGACTAGCGGGAGGATCGATGAGCAGTTCTTC. Translation: CASGTSGRIDEQFF.

This clonotype came up many times. The chain has TRBV7-8 and TRBJ2-1; D unclear. CDR1 is SGHVS and CDR2 is FQNEAQ in the germline V gene. This CDR3 has 12 residues. Trimming removed 5 bases at V and 7 bases at J, with 9 bases between. The CDR3, as DNA: TGTGCCAGCAGCCCAGTTGGGAATGAGCAGTTCTTC. This gives the protein CASSPVGNEQFF.

This clonotype came up a few times. The chain couples TRBV12-3 or TRBV12-4 to TRBJ2-3; the match to TRBD1 covers 8 bases. V lost 6 bases, J lost 4 bases, and 9 bases stayed unmatched. The length of the CDR3 is 15 residues. CDR3 residues: CASRIGQGIADTQYF. The CDR3 coding sequence is TGTGCCAGCAGAATTGGACAGGGTATCGCAGATACGCAGTATTTT.

This clonotype was seen at least ten times. The genes are TRBV6-2 or TRBV6-3 and TRBJ2-1; 9 bases map to TRBD2. Trimming took 2 bases from V and 6 from J; bases not matched to a gene: 11. This CDR3 is built from 17 residues. Germline CDR1 MNHEY, CDR2 SVGEGT. CDR3 coding DNA: TGTGCCAGCAGTTACAAGGGTAGCGGGAGCCCTTTCAATGAGCAGTTCTTC. Its translation is CASSYKGSGSPFNEQFF.

V usage is TRBV29-1 and J usage is TRBJ2-1, with TRBD2 matching over 12 bases. CDR3 size: 13 residues. V lost 8 bases and J lost 4; bases outside the gene matches: 3. Germline loops: CDR1 SQVTM, CDR2 ANQGSEA. CDR3 sequence: CSYGLAGYNEQFF. The CDR3 DNA is TGCAGCTACGGACTAGCGGGGTACAATGAGCAGTTCTTC.

The table lists this clonotype with a few counts. V and J are TRBV20-1 and TRBJ1-1; D gene unclear. The CDR3 length is 14 residues. V shed 3 bases and J shed 1 base, with 12 bases lying between them. The germline V gene encodes CDR1 DFQATT and CDR2 SNEGSKA (reference sequence). The CDR3 sequence is CSARSGSPNTEAFF. DNA of the CDR3: TGCAGTGCTAGGTCGGGTTCGCCGAACACTGAAGCTTTCTTT.

The table lists this clonotype with many counts. V gene TRBV11-2 combines with J gene TRBJ1-1, with D tentatively TRBD1 (6 bases). Trimming shortened V by 6 bases and J by 11 bases, and 16 bases separated the two germline ends. The CDR3 is 12 amino acids. Germline V gives CDR1 SGHAT, CDR2 FQNNGV. The CDR3 here is CASRATGPEAFF. The CDR3 DNA follows: TGTGCCAGCAGGGCAACAGGGCCGGAGGCTTTCTTT.

This clonotype has more than one count but fewer than ten. The rearrangement joins TRBV20-1 to TRBJ2-7, with D possibly matching TRBD2 (5 bases). V gave up 0 bases and J gave up 1 base, with 16 bases separating them. The CDR3 extends over 16 amino acids. Germline V CDR1 and CDR2: DFQATT, SNEGSKA (reference sequence). CDR3 in DNA: TGCAGTGCTAGAGATCGGACGGGAACCCCGTCCTACGAGCAGTACTTC. Translated: CSARDRTGTPSYEQYF.

This clonotype was seen repeatedly, ten times or more. The chain is built from TRBV11-2 and TRBJ2-5, with D maybe TRBD2 (6 bases). Germline V gene data show CDR1 as SGHAT and CDR2 as FQNNGV. Trimming cost V 6 bases and J 1 base, with 12 bases left between them. The CDR3 sequence is 14 residues long. CDR3 sequence: CASSDSSAQETQYF. CDR3 in DNA: TGTGCCAGCAGTGATTCTAGCGCCCAAGAGACCCAGTACTTC.

This clonotype was picked up many times. V gene TRBV28 combines with J gene TRBJ2-6; a possible D gene is TRBD1 (5 bases). V was shortened by 3 bases and J by 2 bases, with 8 bases between the two germline ends. CDR3 size: 15 residues. Germline CDR1 reads MDHEN; CDR2 reads SYDVKM. CDR3 residues: CASSFRGAGANVLTF. The CDR3 DNA reads TGTGCCAGCAGTTTTAGGGGCGCTGGGGCCAACGTCCTGACTTTC.

This clonotype was seen ten or more times. The CDR3 protein is CASSEGGSGANVLTF. Here the CDR3 DNA reads TGTGCCAGCAGTGAGGGGGGCTCTGGGGCCAACGTCCTGACTTTC. The chain is built from TRBV6-1 and TRBJ2-6, with D maybe TRBD2 (6 bases). The germline gives CDR1 MNHNS, CDR2 SASEGT. The CDR3 loop spans 15 amino acids. V was cut by 3 bases and J by 0 bases, with 6 bases left in between.

The table lists this clonotype with a count of one. The rearrangement uses TRBV29-1 and TRBJ2-5; 8 bases align to TRBD2. CDR3 size: 14 residues. From germline, CDR1 is SQVTM and CDR2 ANQGSEA. Germline trimming cut 3 bases from V and 4 bases from J; bases unmatched to any gene: 7. The CDR3, as DNA: TGCAGCGTTGACTCCGGGACTAGAGGAGAGACCCAGTACTTC. This sequence encodes CSVDSGTRGETQYF.

The DNA for the CDR3 is TGTGCCAGTCAACGCCCTCAACGACCCTACGAGCAGTACTTC. As protein: CASQRPQRPYEQYF. This sequence joins TRBV2 and TRBJ2-7; unclear D gene. Trimming removed 9 bases at V and 2 bases at J, with 17 bases between. Per germline, CDR1 SNHLY and CDR2 FYNNEI. CDR3 size: 14 residues.

This sequence joins TRBV28 and TRBJ1-4; tentatively, D is TRBD1 (5 bases). CDR1 is MDHEN, CDR2 SYDVKM, per germline. The V end was cut by 5 bases, the J end by 8 bases, with 12 bases between. CDR3 size: 13 residues. The CDR3 is CASSLNRQEKLFF. The CDR3 DNA sequence: TGTGCCAGCAGTCTAAATCGACAGGAAAAACTGTTTTTT.

There are many counts of this clonotype. This sequence joins TRBV12-3 or TRBV12-4 and TRBJ1-4; 7 bases align to TRBD1. The CDR3 has 13 amino acids. V shed 6 bases and J 10 bases; nucleotides not matched to a gene: 8. Here the CDR3 reads CASSEGQARKLFF. The CDR3 region has the DNA TGTGCCAGCAGCGAAGGACAGGCGAGAAAACTGTTTTTT.

The rearrangement uses TRBV28 and TRBJ2-1, with 12 bases fitting TRBD2. CDR3 length: 15 amino acids. Germline V gene data show CDR1 as MDHEN and CDR2 as SYDVKM. The ends lost 3 bases at V and 8 bases at J; junction bases unmatched: 5. The DNA for the CDR3 is TGTGCCAGCAGTTTTCGGCTAGCGGGAGGGGATGAGCAGTTCTTC. Translation: CASSFRLAGGDEQFF.

In its sample, this clonotype was seen a few times. The genes are TRBV2 and TRBJ2-2; weak D call: TRBD2 (6 bases). CDR1 is SNHLY, CDR2 FYNNEI, per germline. The germline V and J ends were trimmed by 4 bases and 4 bases, with 10 bases remaining between them. The CDR3 has 14 amino acids. Here the CDR3 reads CASSGGRGTGELFF. CDR3 nucleotide sequence: TGTGCCAGCAGTGGAGGGCGGGGCACCGGGGAGCTGTTTTTT. The full variable domain, completed using reference TRBV2 and TRBJ2-2, is EPEVTQTPSHQVTQMGQEVILRCVPISNHLYFYWYRQILGQKVEFLVSFYNNEISEKSEIFDDQFSVERPDGSNFTLKIRSTKLEDSAMYFCASSGGRGTGELFFGEGSRLTVL.

The chain couples TRBV30 to TRBJ2-3, with D maybe TRBD2 (5 bases). Per the germline V gene, CDR1 is GTSNPN and CDR2 is SVGIG (reference sequence). This CDR3 region has 15 residues. V lost 5 bases, J lost 9 bases, and 24 bases lay in between. CDR3 coding DNA: TGTGCCTGGGGTTGGGAGATGGGTAAGAAAGACACGCAGTATTTT. Translated, it gives CAWGWEMGKKDTQYF.

This clonotype was seen a handful of times. The V call is TRBV20-1, the J call TRBJ1-2; TRBD1 matches at 8 bases. Trimming removed 6 bases from V and 4 bases from J; junction bases left unmatched: 16. The CDR3 is made up of 16 amino acids. The germline CDR1 and CDR2 sequences are DFQATT and SNEGSKA (reference sequence). The CDR3: CSATRDRFMGGYGYTF. In DNA form, the CDR3 reads TGCAGTGCGACCCGGGACAGGTTCATGGGAGGCTATGGCTACACCTTC.

The chain has TRBV7-9 and TRBJ1-5; 11 nucleotides match TRBD1. The CDR3 is 14 residues long. The V and J ends lost 3 bases and 5 bases, in that order; junction bases with no gene match: 0. The germline V gene has CDR1 SEHNR and CDR2 FQNEAQ (reference sequence). DNA for the CDR3: TGTGCCAGCAGCTTGGGACAGGGGGATCAGCCCCAGCATTTT. Translated: CASSLGQGDQPQHF.